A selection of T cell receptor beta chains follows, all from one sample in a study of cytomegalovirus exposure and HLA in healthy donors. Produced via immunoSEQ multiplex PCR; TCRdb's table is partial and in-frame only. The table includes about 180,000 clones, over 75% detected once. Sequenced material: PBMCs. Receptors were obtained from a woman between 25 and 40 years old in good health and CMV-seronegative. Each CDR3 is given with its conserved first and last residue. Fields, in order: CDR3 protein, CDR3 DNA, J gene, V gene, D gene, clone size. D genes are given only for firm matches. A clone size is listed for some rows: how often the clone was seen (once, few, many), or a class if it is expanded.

CAGGRGNSPLHF	TGTGCGGGGGGGAGGGGTAATTCACCCCTCCACTTT	TRBJ1-6	TRBV30	NA	NA
CASSPGGGHYGYTF	TGTGCCAGCAGCCCAGGGGGCGGACACTATGGCTACACCTTC	TRBJ1-2	TRBV7-6	TRBD1	NA
CASRGLAGVQETQYF	TGTGCCAGCAGAGGACTAGCGGGGGTGCAAGAGACCCAGTACTTC	TRBJ2-5	TRBV2	TRBD2	NA
CASSPRRGDDQPQHF	TGTGCCAGCTCACCTCGCAGGGGGGACGATCAGCCCCAGCATTTT	TRBJ1-5	TRBV18	TRBD1	NA
CASSYQGQGDGYTF	TGCGCCAGCAGCTACCAGGGACAGGGGGATGGCTACACCTTC	TRBJ1-2	TRBV5-1	TRBD1	NA
CAWSPLDRDFYEQYF	TGTGCCTGGAGTCCCCTGGACAGGGACTTCTACGAGCAGTACTTC	TRBJ2-7	TRBV30	TRBD1	NA
CASSLAFGEEAFF	TGTGCCAGCAGCTTAGCTTTTGGGGAGGAAGCTTTCTTT	TRBJ1-1	TRBV7-3	NA	NA
CASSSRNRVYNEQFF	TGTGCCAGTAGTAGTAGGAACAGAGTGTACAATGAGCAGTTCTTC	TRBJ2-1	TRBV19	NA	NA
CASSRPGQGVNEQYF	TGCGCCAGCAGCCGGCCGGGACAGGGGGTTAACGAGCAGTACTTC	TRBJ2-7	TRBV5-1	TRBD1	NA
CASSPRADGGSEQYF	TGTGCCAGCAGCCCCAGGGCGGATGGCGGCTCCGAGCAGTACTTC	TRBJ2-7	TRBV9	NA	NA
CASSRTGTGSYNEQFF	TGTGCCAGCAGCCGAACCGGGACAGGGAGCTACAATGAGCAGTTCTTC	TRBJ2-1	TRBV4-2	TRBD1	NA
CASSVVDSPYEQYF	TGTGCCAGCAGCGTAGTTGACAGTCCCTACGAGCAGTACTTC	TRBJ2-7	TRBV9	NA	NA
CASSLDSPEQYF	TGTGCCAGCAGCTTGGACAGTCCGGAGCAGTACTTC	TRBJ2-7	TRBV5-6	NA	NA
CASITGTGRNTIYF	TGTGCCAGCATAACCGGGACAGGAAGAAACACCATATATTTT	TRBJ1-3	TRBV6-6	TRBD1	NA
CAISEGEETQYF	TGTGCCATCAGTGAGGGAGAAGAGACCCAGTACTTC	TRBJ2-5	TRBV10-3	NA	few
CASTRDPTGSMETQYF	TGTGCCAGTACGAGAGATCCGACAGGATCCATGGAGACCCAGTACTTC	TRBJ2-5	TRBV19	NA	NA
CASSLGPRTGNVAEAFF	TGCGCCAGCAGCTTGGGCCCCAGGACAGGGAATGTCGCTGAAGCTTTCTTT	TRBJ1-1	TRBV5-1	TRBD1	NA
CSVGGYESRRIF	TGCAGCGTGGGGGGGTACGAAAGTCGGCGGATCTTT	TRBJ1-1	TRBV29-1	NA	NA
CASSLVERETDTQYF	TGCGCCAGCAGCTTGGTTGAGAGGGAAACAGATACGCAGTATTTT	TRBJ2-3	TRBV5-1	NA	NA
CASSEAGLFYEQYF	TGTGCCAGCAGTGAGGCAGGGCTGTTCTACGAGCAGTACTTC	TRBJ2-7	TRBV6-1	NA	NA
CATSNNRGRGEKLFF	TGTGCCACCAGCAACAACAGGGGGCGGGGGGAAAAACTGTTTTTT	TRBJ1-4	TRBV15	TRBD1	NA
CASSDLDYNEQFF	TGTGCCAGCAGTGACTTGGACTACAATGAGCAGTTCTTC	TRBJ2-1	TRBV7-3	NA	NA
CASSQSGTSGRYQETQYF	TGTGCCAGCAGCCAATCTGGGACTTCGGGCCGTTACCAAGAGACCCAGTACTTC	TRBJ2-5	TRBV16	NA	NA
CASSKHRDTFYEQYF	TGTGCCAGTAGTAAACATCGGGACACATTCTACGAGCAGTACTTC	TRBJ2-7	TRBV19	NA	NA
CASSLGQGTNYGYTF	TGTGCCAGCAGCCTGGGACAGGGAACTAACTATGGCTACACCTTC	TRBJ1-2	TRBV11-2	TRBD1	NA
CASSLAADSLWAEAFF	TGTGCCAGCAGCTTAGCCGCGGACAGCTTATGGGCTGAAGCTTTCTTT	TRBJ1-1	TRBV7-2	NA	NA
CASKQGAQNTGELFF	TGCGCCAGTAAACAGGGGGCGCAGAACACCGGGGAGCTGTTTTTT	TRBJ2-2	TRBV5-1	TRBD1	many
CASSPTTYNSPLHF	TGTGCCAGCTCACCAACTACCTATAATTCACCCCTCCACTTT	TRBJ1-6	TRBV18	NA	NA
CASSQMGDRGSYEQYF	TGCGCCAGCAGCCAAATGGGGGACAGGGGAAGCTACGAGCAGTACTTC	TRBJ2-7	TRBV4-1	TRBD1	NA
CASSPPGGLAAFRTDTQYF	TGTGCCAGCAGCCCCCCAGGAGGGCTAGCGGCTTTTCGTACAGATACGCAGTATTTT	TRBJ2-3	TRBV7-9	TRBD2	NA
CASSPSRGQETQYF	TGTGCCAGCTCACCCTCCCGAGGACAAGAGACCCAGTACTTC	TRBJ2-5	TRBV18	NA	NA
CASSKRGTRLYQDTQYF	TGTGCCAGCAGCAAACGAGGGACTAGGCTATATCAAGATACGCAGTATTTT	TRBJ2-3	TRBV9	TRBD2	NA
CASSVLRGSSRDTQYF	TGTGCCAGCAGTGTCCTGCGGGGGAGCTCGAGGGATACGCAGTATTTT	TRBJ2-3	TRBV6-1	TRBD2	NA
CASRGISGGGTDTQYF	TGTGCCAGCAGAGGCATTAGCGGGGGGGGAACAGATACGCAGTATTTT	TRBJ2-3	TRBV7-2	TRBD2	NA
CSVVSSGSYTEAFF	TGCAGCGTTGTTTCTTCCGGGTCCTACACTGAAGCTTTCTTT	TRBJ1-1	TRBV29-1	NA	few
CASSLGTGLGGYTF	TGTGCCAGCAGCTTAGGGACAGGGCTAGGCGGCTACACCTTC	TRBJ1-2	TRBV11-2	TRBD1	NA
CASSEPQGNSPLHF	TGTGCCAGCAGTGAACCACAGGGAAATTCACCCCTCCACTTT	TRBJ1-6	TRBV2	NA	NA
CASSLGRNYGYTF	TGTGCCAGCAGCTTGGGCAGGAACTATGGCTACACCTTC	TRBJ1-2	TRBV5-4	NA	NA
CASRGGGHEQYF	TGTGCCAGCAGGGGTGGGGGCCACGAGCAGTACTTC	TRBJ2-7	TRBV7-9	NA	once
CATGGGSEQYF	TGTGCCACGGGGGGTGGGTCCGAGCAGTACTTC	TRBJ2-7	TRBV6-6	TRBD2	once
CASSYGQRAYGYTF	TGTGCCAGCAGTTACGGCCAGAGAGCGTACGGCTACACCTTC	TRBJ1-2	TRBV6-5	NA	NA
CASSSQGTYTGELFF	TGTGCCAGCAGTTCCCAGGGCACCTACACCGGGGAGCTGTTTTTT	TRBJ2-2	TRBV6-5	NA	NA
CASSSRDGEKLFF	TGTGCCAGCAGTTCCAGGGATGGGGAAAAACTGTTTTTT	TRBJ1-4	TRBV6-5	NA	NA
CASRRLAGGQETQYF	TGCGCCAGCAGAAGGCTAGCGGGGGGGCAAGAGACCCAGTACTTC	TRBJ2-5	TRBV5-1	TRBD2	NA
CASSTGGVYGYTF	TGTGCCAGCAGCACCGGGGGAGTATATGGCTACACCTTC	TRBJ1-2	TRBV13	NA	few